This is a list of T cell receptor beta chains from one sample in a study of blood T cells in healthy people across ages. TCRdb processed the 5' RACE reads anew with MiXCR; each CDR3 protein has one entry. The table has about 1.1 million distinct CDR3 sequences, 30% to 40% seen once; the top ten hold around 13%. The specimen sequenced was blood. Every receptor here comes from a man aged 18 to 29 in good health. The CDR3 runs from the conserved cysteine through the conserved F or W. Fields, in order: D gene, clone size, V gene, J gene, CDR3 DNA, CDR3 protein. A D gene is named only where the DNA matches it firmly. Clone size, where shown, is once, few, many, or a class for clones that have expanded.

>-|few|TRBV27|TRBJ1-1
TGTGCCAGCAGTTTATCTCGGGGTATGAACACTGAAGCTTTCTTT
CASSLSRGMNTEAFF
>-|few|TRBV5-1|TRBJ2-3
TGCGCCAGCAGCTTGGCGGGGGATGGAGTAGATACGCAGTATTTT
CASSLAGDGVDTQYF
>-|few|TRBV20-1|TRBJ2-5
TGCAGTGCTAGGGGGAGAAACCAAGAGACCCAGTACTTC
CSARGRNQETQYF
>-|-|TRBV4-3|TRBJ2-7
TGCGCCAGCAGCCAAAGTCGTCGGGGGATCTACGAGCAGTACTTC
CASSQSRRGIYEQYF
>-|-|TRBV20-1|TRBJ1-2
TGCAGTGCTAGACCTTCGGGTAACTATGGCTACACCTTC
CSARPSGNYGYTF
>TRBD1|few|TRBV7-2|TRBJ1-4
TGTGCCAGCAGCTTATCAGGGGGGGCTAATGAAAAACTGTTTTTT
CASSLSGGANEKLFF
>TRBD1|-|TRBV30|TRBJ1-4
TGTGCCTGGAGTACAGGGGTTAATGAAAAACTGTTTTTT
CAWSTGVNEKLFF
>TRBD1|-|TRBV20-1|TRBJ1-2
TGCAGTGCCACGGGACAGGCAGGGGGTGGCTACACCTTC
CSATGQAGGGYTF
>-|few|TRBV6-1|TRBJ1-2
TGTGCCAGCAGTGAAGCTGCGGAGGATGGCTACACCTTC
CASSEAAEDGYTF
>TRBD1|-|TRBV12-3/TRBV12-4|TRBJ1-2
TGTGCCAGCAGCGCCGGGACAGGGGGCTTTGGCTACACCTTC
CASSAGTGGFGYTF
>-|-|TRBV29-1|TRBJ1-1
TGCAGCGTTGTAGCCAGGGCGAACACTGAAGCTTTCTTT
CSVVARANTEAFF
>-|-|TRBV7-2|TRBJ1-2
TGTGCCAGCACCCCAGCGGGGAAAGGCTACACCTTC
CASTPAGKGYTF
>-|-|TRBV4-2|TRBJ2-7
TGTGCCAGCAGCCAAGAACGCCGGGGGCGGTACGATGAGCAGTACTTC
CASSQERRGRYDEQYF
>-|-|TRBV3-1|TRBJ2-2
TGTGCCAGCAGCCGCGACAGGTTTTGGGACACCGGGGAGCTGTTTTTT
CASSRDRFWDTGELFF
>-|-|TRBV30|TRBJ2-2
TGTGCCTGGAGTTTCACACAGGGTACCGGGGAGCTGTTTTTT
CAWSFTQGTGELFF